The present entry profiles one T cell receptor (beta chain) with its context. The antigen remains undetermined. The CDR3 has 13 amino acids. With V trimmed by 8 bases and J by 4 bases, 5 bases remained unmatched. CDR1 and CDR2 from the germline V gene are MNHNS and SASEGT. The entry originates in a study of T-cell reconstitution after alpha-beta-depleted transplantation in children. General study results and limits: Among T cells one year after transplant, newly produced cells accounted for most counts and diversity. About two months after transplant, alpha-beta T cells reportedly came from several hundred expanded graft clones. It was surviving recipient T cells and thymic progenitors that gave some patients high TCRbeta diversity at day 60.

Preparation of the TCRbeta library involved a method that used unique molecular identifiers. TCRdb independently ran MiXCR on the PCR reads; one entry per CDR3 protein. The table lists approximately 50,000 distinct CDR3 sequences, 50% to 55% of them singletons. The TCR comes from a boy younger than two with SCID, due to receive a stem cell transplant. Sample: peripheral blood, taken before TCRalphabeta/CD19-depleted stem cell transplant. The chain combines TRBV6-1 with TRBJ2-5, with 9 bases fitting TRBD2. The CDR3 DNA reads TGTGCCAGCGGGGGACTAGCCGGAGAGACCCAGTACTTC. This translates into CASGGLAGETQYF.